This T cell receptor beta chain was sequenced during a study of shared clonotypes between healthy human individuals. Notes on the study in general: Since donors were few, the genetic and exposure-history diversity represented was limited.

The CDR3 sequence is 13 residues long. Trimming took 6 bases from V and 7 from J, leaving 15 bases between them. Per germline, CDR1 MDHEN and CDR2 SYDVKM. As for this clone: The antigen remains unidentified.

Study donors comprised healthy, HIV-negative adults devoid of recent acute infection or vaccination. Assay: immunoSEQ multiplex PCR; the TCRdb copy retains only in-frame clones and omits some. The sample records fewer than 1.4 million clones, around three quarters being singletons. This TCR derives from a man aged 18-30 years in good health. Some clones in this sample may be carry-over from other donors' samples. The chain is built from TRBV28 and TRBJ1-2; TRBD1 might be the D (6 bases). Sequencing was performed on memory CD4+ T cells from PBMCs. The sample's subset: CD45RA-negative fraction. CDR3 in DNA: TGTGCCAGCAGAATACAGGGATCGGGTGGCTACACCTTC. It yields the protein CASRIQGSGGYTF.